This T cell receptor (beta chain) originates from a study of control samples from healthy donors and cancer patients (TCRdb year 2020). Libraries were built with the immunoSEQ multiplex PCR assay. TCRdb took this table from immuneACCESS and kept in-frame rearrangements with V and J called. Such tables lack part of the clones; where checked against another copy, unresolved V genes explain under half of the gap, and the rest is unexplained. Recorded for this sample are about 25,000 clones; 85% of them occurred a single time. The top ten clonotypes cover around 6.7% of the sample. At the junction V is shortened by 0 bases and J by 4 bases, with 9 bases in between. The CDR3 contains 14 residues, cysteine and phenylalanine counted. This entry keeps only the CDR3 DNA: 42 bases, framed from base 1. CDR1 and CDR2, looked up from the germline V gene (reference sequence), are LNHDA and SQIVND. With respect to this clone: Its binding antigen is unknown. No per-base quality is available; no much larger clone lies one base away.

Sequencing was carried out using PBMCs. This receptor chain uses TRBV19 and TRBJ1-1; confidence is insufficient to name the D gene. The source is a woman aged 60-70 years with head and neck cancer. The DNA sequence is given as TGTGCCAGTAGTATAGAGGCCGTGCGCACTGAAGCTTTCTTT. Translated, it reads CASSIEAVRTEAFF.